This entry lists 17 T cell receptor beta chains sequenced from one sample in a study of blood T cells in healthy people across ages. The use of a sample-barcoded 5' primer and a J-beta primer mix characterized a second PCR of roughly 6 to 11 cycles. Using its own MiXCR run on the 5' RACE reads, TCRdb lists one record per CDR3 protein. Of fewer than 800,000 distinct CDR3 sequences listed, 45% to 50% are singletons. The sample was blood. The receptors were sampled from a woman aged 55-70 years in good health.

This clonotype was detected only a few times. The chain is built from TRBV3-1 and TRBJ1-2; D gene uncertain. V was clipped by 0 bases and J by 4 bases, with 9 bases between them. This CDR3 spans 14 amino acids. CDR1 is LGHDT and CDR2 is YNNKEL in the germline V gene (reference sequence). The CDR3 loop is CASSQEGRFYGYTF. The CDR3 DNA sequence: TGTGCCAGCAGCCAAGAAGGCAGGTTCTATGGCTACACCTTC.

This clonotype turned up a few times. The chain employs TRBV15 and TRBJ1-2, with 9 nucleotides matching TRBD1. Germline lookup yields CDR1 LNHNV and CDR2 YYDKDF (reference sequence). The CDR3 is 12 amino acids. With V trimmed by 9 bases and J by 2 bases, 1 base remained unmatched. The CDR3 nucleotides are TGTGCCACAGGGACAGGGAACTATGGCTACACCTTC. This codes for CATGTGNYGYTF.

The chain employs TRBV6-5 and TRBJ2-5; perhaps TRBD2 as D (5 bases). CDR1 MNHEY and CDR2 SVGAGI come from the germline V gene. The CDR3 consists of 13 residues. Trimming stripped 10 bases from V and 1 base from J, with 13 bases between. The CDR3 DNA reads as TGTGCCACCTCACTAGTGTTCCAAGAGACCCAGTACTTC. This translates into CATSLVFQETQYF.

The chain couples TRBV28 to TRBJ2-7; 12 bases map to TRBD2. The CDR3 covers 16 residues. CDR1 and CDR2 (germline): MDHEN, SYDVKM. The ends lost 5 bases at V and 2 bases at J; junction bases unmatched: 7. CDR3: CASSPRTSGTTYEQYF. CDR3 DNA: TGTGCCAGCAGTCCCCGGACTAGCGGGACCACCTACGAGCAGTACTTC.

This rearrangement joins TRBV6-5 to TRBJ2-1; TRBD1 matches 9 bases. CDR3 length equals 13 residues. The germline V gene has CDR1 MNHEY and CDR2 SVGAGI. DNA for the CDR3: TGTACCACTAGGGGACAGGGCAGGAATGAGCAGTTCTTC. Its protein is CTTRGQGRNEQFF.

This chain links TRBV15 with TRBJ1-4, with TRBD1 identical over 8 bases. This CDR3 comprises 14 residues. CDR1 and CDR2 from the germline V gene are LNHNV and YYDKDF (reference sequence). The V and J ends lost 1 base and 5 bases, in that order; junction bases with no gene match: 0. The chain's CDR3 is CATSRAGGNEKLFF. CDR3 nucleotide sequence: TGTGCCACCAGCAGAGCAGGGGGCAATGAAAAACTGTTTTTT.

The rearrangement links TRBV6-1 to TRBJ2-4; D not certain. TRBJ2-7 explains the end of the DNA better; the J call may be wrong. The length of the CDR3 is 12 residues. Germline assignment: CDR1 MNHNS and CDR2 SASEGT. DNA for the CDR3: TGTGCCAGCAGTGAAAGGCACTACGAGCAGTACTTC. Translation: CASSERHYEQYF.

The chain employs TRBV27 and TRBJ1-1; 7 nucleotides match TRBD1. V lost 3 bases to trimming and J lost 3 bases; unmatched junction nucleotides: 7. Germline V lookup: CDR1 MNHEY, CDR2 SMNVEV (reference sequence). The CDR3 runs 15 residues. The CDR3 region has the DNA TGTGCCAGCAGTTTCGCAAGGGGGCAGGACACTGAAGCTTTCTTT. Protein sequence: CASSFARGQDTEAFF.

This rearrangement joins TRBV15 to TRBJ2-7; TRBD2 aligns across 13 bases. The germline V gene encodes CDR1 LNHNV and CDR2 YYDKDF (reference sequence). This CDR3 spans 15 amino acids. Trimming at V came to 3 bases and at J to 6 bases, leaving 5 bases not matched to a gene. In DNA, the CDR3 is TGTGCCACCAGCAGGACTAGCGGGAGGACCCGCGAGCAGTACTTC. The encoded protein is CATSRTSGRTREQYF.

V usage is TRBV7-2 and J usage is TRBJ1-4, with 9 positions matching TRBD1. With V trimmed by 5 bases and J by 7 bases, 8 bases remained unmatched. CDR1 SGHTA and CDR2 FQGNSA come from the germline V gene. This CDR3 has 15 amino acids. In nucleotides, the CDR3 is TGTGCCAGCAGCCTCGGGACAGGGAGTGTTGAAAAACTGTTTTTT. It translates to CASSLGTGSVEKLFF.

This clonotype was seen just once. This chain joins TRBV18 and TRBJ2-5; 7 nucleotides align to TRBD2. Trimming took 3 bases from V and 0 from J; bases not matched to a gene: 4. Germline CDR1 reads KGHSH; CDR2 reads LQKENI. The CDR3 extends over 15 amino acids. The CDR3 loop is CASSPLSGNQETQYF. The CDR3 nucleotides are TGTGCCAGCTCACCTCTAAGCGGGAACCAAGAGACCCAGTACTTC.

The CDR3 coding sequence is TGTGCCAGCAGCTTGAACGGACTTACTAGCACAGATACGCAGTATTTT. As protein: CASSLNGLTSTDTQYF. The gene calls are TRBV5-6 and TRBJ2-3, with D perhaps matching TRBD2 (5 bases). The CDR3 sequence is 16 residues long. CDR1 is SGHDT, CDR2 YYEEEE, per germline. V was trimmed by 1 base and J by 0 bases, leaving 12 bases between them.

This chain links TRBV18 with TRBJ1-6, with 10 bases aligning to TRBD1. The CDR3 contains 14 residues. V lost 5 bases, J lost 10 bases, and 5 bases stayed unmatched. Per the germline V gene, CDR1 is KGHSH and CDR2 is LQKENI. In DNA form, the CDR3 reads TGTGCCAGCTCAGCGACAGGGGGCGAATCACCCCTCCACTTT. It yields the protein CASSATGGESPLHF.

This clonotype showed up just a few times. The chain has TRBV9 and TRBJ2-7, with 8 bases aligning to TRBD1. Germline CDR1 reads SGDLS; CDR2 reads YYNGEE. Trimming took 3 bases from V and 3 from J; bases not matched to a gene: 5. The CDR3 contains 14 residues. CDR3 residues: CASSAGDRSYEQYF. Here the CDR3 DNA reads TGTGCCAGCAGCGCTGGGGACAGGAGCTACGAGCAGTACTTC. Based on the CDR3 plus reference TRBV9 and TRBJ2-7, the full variable domain is DSGVTQTPKHLITATGQRVTLRCSPRSGDLSVYWYQQSLDQGLQFLIQYYNGEERAKGNILERFSAQQFPDLHSELNLSSLELGDSALYFCASSAGDRSYEQYFGPGTRLTVT.

This clonotype was detected only a few times. This chain uses TRBV15 with TRBJ2-5; tentatively, D is TRBD1 (5 bases). Germline CDR1 LNHNV, CDR2 YYDKDF (reference sequence). Trimming took 3 bases from V and 5 from J, leaving 16 bases between them. This CDR3 contains 15 residues. The CDR3 DNA sequence: TGTGCCACCAGCAGTACTGTCAGGGTGGTGGAGACCCAGTACTTC. This sequence encodes CATSSTVRVVETQYF.

In this sample, this clonotype turned up many times. The V call is TRBV4-3, the J call TRBJ1-2; tentatively, D is TRBD1 (6 bases). The V end lost 1 base, the J end lost 9 bases, and 21 bases lay between the germline ends. Germline CDR1 reads LGHNA; CDR2 reads YSLEER. CDR3 length equals 16 residues. The CDR3 protein is CASSQGPKAGGHRYTF. For the CDR3, the DNA is TGCGCCAGCAGCCAAGGTCCCAAGGCTGGGGGCCACCGCTACACCTTC.

This chain joins TRBV6-6 and TRBJ2-5; tentative D call: TRBD1 (6 bases). CDR3 length: 14 amino acids. V was clipped by 7 bases and J by 5 bases, with 17 bases between them. Germline-derived CDR1 and CDR2 are MNHNY and SVGAGI (reference sequence). CDR3 in DNA: TGTGCCAGCACCAACCCGGGGCAGGGGGAGACCCAGTACTTC. Translated: CASTNPGQGETQYF.